This record looks at one T cell receptor (beta chain) sequence and its context. The antigen is unknown. These data belong to a study of graft-versus-host responses after intestinal transplantation. Study background: As for transplant type, recipients had multivisceral, liver-intestinal, or isolated intestinal grafts. The whole recipient group had anti-thymocyte globulin induction followed by tacrolimus and steroids for around 3 years. Study-wide results and limits: Some patients had graft-donor T cell macrochimerism, and their allografts showed high graft-versus-host to host-versus-graft clonal ratios. GvH clonotypes were identified within recipient marrow, with a subset emerging first in ileum or blood.

The CDR3 length is 15 residues. The germline V gene encodes CDR1 SEHNR and CDR2 FQNEAQ (reference sequence). Trimming left V 3 bases short and J 8 bases short, with 16 bases between. Assay used: immunoSEQ multiplex PCR; TCRdb lists only in-frame clones, some missing. The sample shows about 83,000 clones, 70% to 90% of them seen only once. The sequence was collected from a human donor who received an intestinal transplant. V gene TRBV7-9 combines with J gene TRBJ1-4; TRBD1 might be the D (6 bases). Source: unstimulated CD4+ T cells sorted from spleen or lymph node cells, taken before intestinal transplant. For the CDR3, the DNA is TGTGCCAGCAGCTTGGGAGATAGAGACAGGGAAAAACTGTTTTTT. Translation: CASSLGDRDREKLFF.